The entry that follows covers one T cell receptor beta chain sequence. What it recognizes is unknown. An end of the junction does not agree with germline; a read error may underlie this. These data come from a study of tumor and adjacent non-tumor tissue in lung cancer. Study information: Histology: 11 to 13 adenocarcinoma, a couple of squamous cell carcinoma, 1 small cell lung cancer. Stage I to III disease affected 9 to 10 men and roughly five women aged about 30 to 76. Study-wide findings and caveats: Top 100 clones took a larger repertoire share in normal lung.

In germline, CDR1 is SEHNR, CDR2 FQNEAQ (reference sequence). The length of the CDR3 is 13 residues. No cell sorting was done before RNA was extracted from the tissue. More than 3 cm separated this lung sample from the edge of the tumor. A modified ARM-PCR protocol with three rounds of nested PCR amplified TCRbeta. TCRdb reanalysed the multiplex PCR reads using MiXCR and keeps one entry per CDR3 protein. The sample includes more than 35,000 distinct CDR3 sequences, 60% to 70% of them seen just once. What was sequenced was distant non-tumor lung tissue. The chain is built from TRBV7-9 and TRBJ2-7; D not resolved. This TCR was recovered from a middle-aged woman with non-small cell lung cancer. In DNA form, the CDR3 reads TGTGGCAGCAGCTTATTCCCCACCTACGAGCAGTACTTC. Its translation is CGSSLFPTYEQYF.